This TCR beta chain was sequenced for a study of cytomegalovirus exposure and HLA in healthy donors. Whole-study context: Within the Caucasian-associated ancestry cluster were approximately 77% of the roughly 360 genotyped donors. Study outcomes and limitations: V- and J-gene trimming of TCR beta was linked (in a later analysis) to a missense DCLRE1C variant. Three chains tied to CMV proved CMV antigen-specific in vitro. Productive status was seen about 87% or about 30% of the time for most TCR beta V segments in an earlier analysis.

The CDR3 spans 14 residues. J gave up 4 bases and V 6 bases, and 8 bases lay outside the gene matches. Germline CDR1 and CDR2: SNHLY and FYNNEI. PCR used 60 Vbeta primers and 13 Jbeta primers. Repertoires were generated with immunoSEQ multiplex PCR, while TCRdb's copy carries only in-frame clones and drops some. The sample includes roughly 100,000 clones, around 77% of them seen just once. To note about this clone: The antigen is unknown.

This chain joins TRBV2 and TRBJ2-5; 7 bases fit TRBD2. This receptor was obtained from a man aged 50 to 60 in good health and CMV-seropositive. The sample consisted of PBMCs. The CDR3 bases are TGTGCCAGCAGCCTCGGCGGGGGTTCAGAGACCCAGTACTTC. Translated: CASSLGGGSETQYF.